A selection of T cell receptor beta chains follows, all from one sample in a study of shared clonotypes between healthy human individuals. Sequenced by immunoSEQ multiplex PCR; TCRdb stores in-frame clones only, minus some. The table has some 2.3 million clones, more than 85% seen once; the top ten hold around 0.4%. The sequencing input was naive CD4+ T cells from PBMCs. The receptors derive from a man in his late teens or twenties in good health. Some clones in this sample may be carry-over from other donors' samples. The CDR3 runs from the conserved cysteine through the conserved F or W. Fields, in order: V gene, clone size, J gene, D gene, CDR3 protein, CDR3 DNA. A D gene is named only where the DNA matches it firmly. Clone sizes are given selectively: once, few, many, or a class where the clone is expanded.

>TRBV28|-|TRBJ1-5|-
CAATPSYNQPQHF
TGTGCCGCCACTCCCAGCTACAATCAGCCCCAGCATTTT
>TRBV5-4|-|TRBJ1-2|TRBD1
CASSLKGAEGYTF
TGTGCCAGCAGCTTGAAGGGGGCTGAGGGCTACACCTTC
>TRBV6-5|-|TRBJ1-4|-
CASSYSPHMNEKLFF
TGTGCCAGCAGTTACTCGCCCCATATGAATGAAAAACTGTTTTTT
>TRBV7-8|-|TRBJ2-3|-
CASSFTGRLDTQYF
TGTGCCAGCAGCTTCACGGGGCGGTTGGATACGCAGTATTTT
>TRBV29-1|-|TRBJ2-2|-
CSATGAGRSGELFF
TGCAGCGCCACGGGTGCTGGTCGCTCCGGGGAGCTGTTTTTT
>TRBV7-2|-|TRBJ2-1|-
CASSHLLDQNMRQFF
TGTGCCAGCAGCCACCTCCTCGATCAAAACATGAGGCAGTTCTTC
>TRBV11-2|-|TRBJ2-3|-
CASSLAGIGTDTQYF
TGTGCCAGCAGCTTAGCAGGGATAGGAACAGATACGCAGTATTTT
>TRBV7-2|-|TRBJ2-3|-
CASSLVGRGVDTQYF
TGTGCCAGCAGCCTAGTGGGACGAGGTGTTGATACGCAGTATTTT
>TRBV7-9|-|TRBJ1-2|-
CASSLEGGGYTF
TGTGCCAGCAGCCTCGAGGGGGGTGGCTACACCTTC
>TRBV29-1|once|TRBJ1-1|-
CSVVVVGGLNTEAFF
TGCAGCGTTGTAGTTGTTGGGGGCTTGAACACTGAAGCTTTCTTT
>TRBV19|-|TRBJ2-3|-
CASSMGWGTDTQYF
TGTGCCAGTAGTATGGGGTGGGGCACAGATACGCAGTATTTT
>TRBV28|-|TRBJ2-1|TRBD2
CASSLSSGRAREQFF
TGTGCCAGCAGTTTATCTAGCGGGAGGGCCAGAGAGCAGTTCTTC
>TRBV7-2|few|TRBJ1-2|TRBD1
CASSPDRNYGYTF
TGTGCCAGCAGCCCGGACAGGAACTATGGCTACACCTTC
>TRBV7-7|-|TRBJ2-3|-
CASSPGAGPTDTQYF
TGTGCCAGCAGCCCCGGGGCAGGACCGACAGATACGCAGTATTTT
>TRBV6-1|-|TRBJ2-1|-
CASSEIPSYNEQFF
TGTGCCAGCAGTGAAATTCCATCCTACAATGAGCAGTTCTTC
>TRBV9|-|TRBJ2-1|TRBD2
CASSAREREGGNEQFF
TGTGCCAGCAGCGCGCGGGAGCGGGAGGGGGGCAATGAGCAGTTCTTC
>TRBV6-1|-|TRBJ2-6|-
CASSDRAFFSGANVLTF
TGTGCCAGCAGTGACCGGGCCTTTTTCTCTGGGGCCAACGTCCTGACTTTC
>TRBV19|-|TRBJ2-1|TRBD2
CASSILAGSSYNEQFF
TGTGCCAGTAGTATCCTAGCGGGAAGCTCCTACAATGAGCAGTTCTTC
>TRBV10-2|-|TRBJ2-1|TRBD2
CASSDRGLAGIF
TGCGCCAGCAGTGATCGGGGACTAGCGGGAATCTTC
>TRBV28|-|TRBJ2-7|-
CASSTPGRSSYEQYF
TGTGCCAGCAGTACGCCGGGACGAAGCTCCTACGAGCAGTACTTC
>TRBV14|-|TRBJ2-1|TRBD2
CASSQGWSTSGRDNEQFF
TGTGCCAGCAGCCAAGGGTGGTCAACTAGCGGGAGGGACAATGAGCAGTTCTTC
>TRBV5-1|-|TRBJ2-3|-
CASSLGSATYTDTQYF
TGCGCCAGCAGCTTGGGGTCCGCAACTTACACAGATACGCAGTATTTT
>TRBV27|-|TRBJ2-1|-
CASSLTSEPSYNEQFF
TGTGCCAGCAGTTTGACCTCGGAGCCCTCCTACAATGAGCAGTTCTTC
>TRBV7-3|-|TRBJ2-1|TRBD2
CASSLGLAGVNEQFF
TGTGCCAGCAGCTTAGGGCTAGCGGGAGTCAATGAGCAGTTCTTC
>TRBV19|-|TRBJ1-2|TRBD1
CASSPGQGARDNYGYTF
TGTGCCAGTAGCCCGGGGCAGGGGGCAAGGGACAACTATGGCTACACCTTC
>TRBV30|-|TRBJ2-7|TRBD1
CAWSLRRDRPTYEQYF
TGTGCCTGGAGTCTCAGACGGGACAGGCCCACCTACGAGCAGTACTTC
>TRBV6-9|-|TRBJ2-5|TRBD2
CATTSGRSRETQYF
TGTGCCACGACTAGCGGGAGGTCGAGGGAGACCCAGTACTTC
>TRBV5-1|-|TRBJ2-3|TRBD2
CASSLSGRAEDTQYF
TGCGCCAGCAGCTTAAGCGGGAGGGCCGAAGATACGCAGTATTTT
>TRBV4-2|once|TRBJ2-1|TRBD2
CASSRPGAGGFDNEQFF
TGTGCCAGCAGCCGCCCGGGTGCGGGAGGTTTTGACAATGAGCAGTTCTTC
>TRBV28|-|TRBJ1-2|TRBD1
CASSPTGNNYGYTF
TGTGCCAGCAGTCCGACAGGGAATAACTATGGCTACACCTTC
>TRBV30|-|TRBJ2-7|TRBD1
CAWSVTGVNVYEQYF
TGTGCCTGGAGTGTGACAGGGGTAAACGTCTACGAGCAGTACTTC
>TRBV6-1|-|TRBJ1-6|-
CASDPSPNSPLHF
TGTGCCAGCGACCCCTCCCCTAATTCACCCCTCCACTTT
>TRBV4-1|few|TRBJ1-5|-
CASSQVGARPDQPQHF
TGCGCCAGCAGCCAAGTCGGGGCCAGGCCCGATCAGCCCCAGCATTTT
>TRBV5-1|-|TRBJ2-1|-
CASSSTGSTLVGYNEQFF
TGCGCCAGCAGCTCAACCGGGTCCACGCTGGTAGGCTACAATGAGCAGTTCTTC
>TRBV4-3|-|TRBJ2-7|-
CASSQDRGEQYF
TGCGCCAGCAGCCAAGACCGAGGCGAGCAGTACTTC
>TRBV30|-|TRBJ1-5|-
CAWSEGIQDQPQHF
TGTGCCTGGAGCGAAGGGATTCAGGATCAGCCCCAGCATTTT
>TRBV4-1|-|TRBJ2-1|-
CASSHPGTRVYNEQFF
TGCGCCAGCAGCCACCCCGGGACGAGGGTATACAATGAGCAGTTCTTC
>TRBV25-1|-|TRBJ1-2|TRBD1
CASSVGQGLLNVGYTF
TGTGCCAGCAGTGTGGGACAGGGGCTCTTAAACGTTGGCTACACCTTC
>TRBV18|-|TRBJ2-7|-
CASSPGRSSYEQYF
TGTGCCAGCTCACCTGGGAGAAGCTCCTACGAGCAGTACTTC
>TRBV27|few|TRBJ1-1|-
CASSSSWAVNTEAFF
TGTGCCAGCAGTTCATCATGGGCTGTGAACACTGAAGCTTTCTTT
>TRBV13|-|TRBJ2-1|-
CASREGQMRQFF
TGTGCCAGCAGGGAAGGTCAGATGAGGCAGTTCTTC
>TRBV5-1|-|TRBJ2-1|TRBD2
CASSLVAGVQGEQFF
TGCGCCAGCAGCTTGGTTGCGGGAGTGCAGGGTGAGCAGTTCTTC
>TRBV28|-|TRBJ1-4|TRBD1
CASSLYAGTGDEKLFF
TGTGCCAGCAGTTTATACGCGGGGACAGGGGATGAAAAACTGTTTTTT
>TRBV28|-|TRBJ1-1|TRBD1
CASSLDGTGIMNTEAFF
TGTGCCAGCAGTTTAGACGGGACAGGTATCATGAACACTGAAGCTTTCTTT
>TRBV7-6|-|TRBJ2-2|-
CASSLSNTGELFF
TGTGCCAGCAGCTTATCCAACACCGGGGAGCTGTTTTTT
>TRBV9|-|TRBJ2-7|TRBD2
CASSVGLAGGSRYEQYF
TGTGCCAGCAGCGTAGGGCTAGCGGGAGGTTCCAGGTACGAGCAGTACTTC
>TRBV28|-|TRBJ1-3|-
CASSLPGTPGNTIYF
TGTGCCAGCAGCCTCCCCGGGACACCTGGAAACACCATATATTTT
>TRBV29-1|-|TRBJ2-7|-
CSVGRPPHEQYF
TGCAGCGTTGGCCGACCCCCCCACGAGCAGTACTTC
>TRBV5-1|-|TRBJ2-1|TRBD1
CASSLVTGGDNEQFF
TGCGCCAGCAGCTTGGTGACAGGGGGTGACAATGAGCAGTTCTTC
>TRBV7-6|-|TRBJ1-1|-
CASSSNPRGTEAFF
TGTGCCAGCAGCTCAAACCCTCGGGGGACTGAAGCTTTCTTT
>TRBV6-4|few|TRBJ2-7|TRBD2
CASKKLAGGTYEQYF
TGTGCCAGCAAGAAACTAGCGGGAGGAACCTACGAGCAGTACTTC
>TRBV7-9|-|TRBJ1-2|TRBD1
CASSLNQGTGTAGYTF
TGTGCCAGCAGCTTAAATCAAGGGACAGGGACTGCGGGCTACACCTTC
>TRBV7-8|-|TRBJ1-5|TRBD1
CASSLDRNQPQHF
TGTGCCAGCAGCCTGGACAGGAATCAGCCCCAGCATTTT
>TRBV7-2|-|TRBJ1-2|TRBD1
CASRRTGARGYGYTF
TGTGCCAGCAGACGGACAGGGGCTAGGGGGTATGGCTACACCTTC
>TRBV7-2|-|TRBJ2-7|TRBD2
CASSSRTSGSLHEQYF
TGTGCCAGCAGCTCCAGGACTAGCGGGAGCCTCCACGAGCAGTACTTC
>TRBV5-6|-|TRBJ1-4|-
CASSLVGGDEKLFF
TGTGCCAGCAGCTTGGTGGGAGGTGATGAAAAACTGTTTTTT
>TRBV5-1|-|TRBJ2-7|TRBD1
CASSFQDREHEQYF
TGCGCCAGCAGCTTCCAGGACAGGGAACACGAGCAGTACTTC
>TRBV6-5|once|TRBJ2-1|TRBD2
CASSSGRAKYNEQFF
TGTGCCAGCAGTAGCGGGAGGGCCAAGTACAATGAGCAGTTCTTC
>TRBV28|-|TRBJ2-1|-
CASSFSINEQFF
TGTGCCAGCAGTTTTAGTATCAATGAGCAGTTCTTC
>TRBV4-3|-|TRBJ1-5|-
CASSQVEGSNQPQHF
TGCGCCAGCAGCCAAGTGGAGGGTAGCAATCAGCCCCAGCATTTT